Below, 24 T cell receptor beta chains from the same sample are listed, as sequenced in a study of cytomegalovirus exposure and HLA in healthy donors. Only in-frame clones appear in the TCRdb table, and some are missing; sequencing was by immunoSEQ multiplex PCR. The table records 140,000 to 150,000 clones, about 95% of them present only once. The specimen sequenced was PBMCs. The origin of the receptors is a man aged 18 to 30 in good health and CMV-seropositive.

This clone showed up just once. The genes are TRBV27 and TRBJ1-4, with D maybe TRBD1 (6 bases). The CDR3 loop spans 16 amino acids. Looked up from germline, CDR1 is MNHEY and CDR2 is SMNVEV (reference sequence). V lost 6 bases and J lost 0, with 14 bases in between. The CDR3 nucleotides read TGTGCCAGCAGGTGGCAGGGGAGCGCAACTAATGAAAAACTGTTTTTT. Translating gives CASRWQGSATNEKLFF.

This chain links TRBV4-1 with TRBJ1-1, with D maybe TRBD1 (6 bases). Germline V lookup: CDR1 MGHRA, CDR2 YSYEKL. The CDR3 spans 15 residues. Between the trimmed V and J ends, which lost 6 bases and 8 bases, there was a span of 22 bases. CDR3 nucleotide sequence: TGCGCCAGCAGTCGGAAGGGGGTACAACAGGCCGAAGCTTTCTTT. As protein: CASSRKGVQQAEAFF.

The chain is built from TRBV7-9 and TRBJ2-7, with 8 bases lining up with TRBD1. The CDR3 contains 14 residues. V was pared by 8 bases and J by 3 bases, with 9 bases of the junction left unmatched. Germline CDR1 is SEHNR and CDR2 is FQNEAQ (reference sequence). The CDR3 loop is CASGRTGTNYEQYF. The CDR3 nucleotides read TGTGCCAGCGGCAGGACAGGGACCAACTACGAGCAGTACTTC.

V is TRBV6-5 and J is TRBJ2-2, with a tentative D call TRBD2 (5 bases). The V end lost 5 bases, the J end lost 1 base, and 11 bases lay between the germline ends. In germline, CDR1 is MNHEY, CDR2 SVGAGI. This CDR3 contains 15 residues. CDR3 sequence reads: CASSRGQLNTGELFF. DNA of the CDR3: TGTGCCAGCAGTAGAGGGCAATTGAACACCGGGGAGCTGTTTTTT.

The chain combines TRBV7-2 with TRBJ1-1, with no clear D. Per the germline V gene, CDR1 is SGHTA and CDR2 is FQGNSA. V lost 1 base, J lost 0 bases, and 18 bases lay in between. This CDR3 region has 18 residues. CDR3 loop: CASSLGLLADFVNTEAFF. The CDR3 DNA reads TGTGCCAGCAGCTTAGGATTGTTGGCTGACTTTGTGAACACTGAAGCTTTCTTT.

This chain links TRBV30 with TRBJ1-2; D is unclear. This CDR3 comprises 14 residues. Germline V gene lookup returns CDR1 GTSNPN and CDR2 SVGIG (reference sequence). Trimming left V 2 bases short and J 12 bases short, with 22 bases between. The CDR3 spells CAWSSGVKPMDDTF. CDR3 DNA sequence: TGTGCCTGGAGTTCAGGTGTAAAGCCTATGGATGACACCTTC.

V usage is TRBV6-6 and J usage is TRBJ1-2; D is unclear. Trimming left V 6 bases short and J 6 bases short, with 8 bases between. Germline-derived CDR1 and CDR2 are MNHNY and SVGAGI (reference sequence). CDR3 length: 11 residues. The CDR3 region has the DNA TGTGCCAGCAGACCCGGGGATGGCTACACCTTC. Encoded protein: CASRPGDGYTF.

DNA for the CDR3: TGTGCCAGCAGCCCGAGGTGGGCTAGCGGGAGGCAAAGCACAGATACGCAGTATTTT. This translates into CASSPRWASGRQSTDTQYF. This chain connects TRBV9 to TRBJ2-3, with 11 bases matching TRBD2. Unmatched junction bases numbered 13, after V lost 4 bases and J lost 0 bases. Germline V gene sequence: CDR1 SGDLS, CDR2 YYNGEE. The CDR3 is made up of 19 amino acids.

V usage is TRBV7-3 and J usage is TRBJ1-1; D possibly corresponds to TRBD1 (5 bases). Between the trimmed V and J ends, which lost 5 bases and 1 base, there was a span of 8 bases. There are 13 residues in the CDR3. CDR1 and CDR2 from the germline V gene are SGHTA and FQGTGA. The CDR3: CASSTQGNTEAFF. The DNA of the CDR3 is TGTGCCAGCAGCACCCAGGGGAACACTGAAGCTTTCTTT.

This CDR3 is CASSPPGSDRVRGYTF. For the CDR3, the DNA is TGTGCCAGCAGCCCGCCCGGGTCGGACAGGGTTCGTGGCTACACCTTC. The chain combines TRBV5-4 with TRBJ1-2; TRBD1 aligns across 8 bases. V was clipped by 4 bases and J by 7 bases; unmatched bases: 15. Looked up from germline, CDR1 is SGHNT and CDR2 is YYREEE (reference sequence). The CDR3 sequence is 16 residues long.

V and J are TRBV30 and TRBJ2-5; maybe TRBD2 (5 bases). The CDR3 has 14 amino acids. The germline V gene has CDR1 GTSNPN and CDR2 SVGIG (reference sequence). The germline V and J ends were trimmed by 4 bases and 2 bases, with 14 bases remaining between them. This chain's CDR3 is CAWTGNSLQETQYF. CDR3 nucleotides: TGTGCCTGGACGGGGAACTCCCTACAAGAGACCCAGTACTTC.

The V and J genes are TRBV4-2 and TRBJ2-6; no definite D call. The CDR3 loop spans 16 amino acids. Trimming removed 0 bases from V and 0 bases from J, with 6 bases in between. Per germline, CDR1 LGHNA and CDR2 YNFKEQ. CDR3 nucleotides: TGTGCCAGCAGCCAAGACTCCAGCTCTGGGGCCAACGTCCTGACTTTC. This codes for CASSQDSSSGANVLTF.

V is TRBV2 and J is TRBJ2-2; possibly TRBD2 for D (6 bases). The germline V gene encodes CDR1 SNHLY and CDR2 FYNNEI. V dropped 2 bases and J dropped 5 bases, with 12 bases sitting between them. This CDR3 has 15 residues. As DNA, the CDR3 is TGTGCCAGCAGTGAAAGTGCAGGGAGGACCGGGGAGCTGTTTTTT. Its translation: CASSESAGRTGELFF.

This chain uses TRBV9 with TRBJ2-7; 12 bases are a match to TRBD2. Germline CDR1 and CDR2: SGDLS and YYNGEE. CDR3 length: 16 residues. The ends lost 4 bases at V and 6 bases at J; junction bases unmatched: 11. CDR3 loop: CASSLLRTSGNGEQYF. The CDR3 nucleotides are TGTGCCAGCAGCCTTTTGAGGACTAGCGGGAACGGCGAGCAGTACTTC. Supplemented by reference TRBV9 and TRBJ2-7, the full variable domain reads DSGVTQTPKHLITATGQRVTLRCSPRSGDLSVYWYQQSLDQGLQFLIQYYNGEERAKGNILERFSAQQFPDLHSELNLSSLELGDSALYFCASSLLRTSGNGEQYFGPGTRLTVT.

The chain carries TRBV7-2 and TRBJ2-1; 11 nucleotides line up with TRBD1. In germline, CDR1 is SGHTA, CDR2 FQGNSA. This CDR3 has 16 residues. Trimming cost V 0 bases and J 5 bases; bases outside gene matches: 3. This CDR3 is CASSLAGTGGNNEQFF. The CDR3 DNA is TGTGCCAGCAGCTTAGCCGGGACAGGGGGGAACAATGAGCAGTTCTTC.

This clone is a singleton in its sample. This chain joins TRBV15 and TRBJ2-7; 8 bases are a match to TRBD1. V shed 3 bases and J 0 bases; nucleotides not matched to a gene: 4. The CDR3 consists of 15 residues. From germline, CDR1 is LNHNV and CDR2 YYDKDF (reference sequence). The CDR3 protein is CATSRDRVGSYEQYF. The CDR3 DNA is TGTGCCACCAGCAGGGACAGGGTCGGCTCCTACGAGCAGTACTTC.

This chain links TRBV27 with TRBJ1-6; unclear D gene. Trimming pared 6 bases from V and 6 bases from J, leaving 12 bases between. Germline lookup yields CDR1 MNHEY and CDR2 SMNVEV (reference sequence). The CDR3 has 14 residues. The CDR3 DNA reads TGTGCCAGCAGCAGAGGGCGCTTTAATTCACCCCTCCACTTT. Amino acid sequence: CASSRGRFNSPLHF.

The V call is TRBV5-1, the J call TRBJ2-2; 9 nucleotides match TRBD1. CDR3 length: 16 amino acids. Germline V CDR1 and CDR2: SGHRS, YFSETQ. V dropped 0 bases and J dropped 4; count of bases not matched to a gene: 4. The CDR3: CASSLGTGAFTGELFF. Here the CDR3 DNA reads TGCGCCAGCAGCTTGGGGACAGGGGCGTTCACCGGGGAGCTGTTTTTT.

V usage is TRBV6-1 and J usage is TRBJ2-1; TRBD1 might be the D (6 bases). The V gene's germline CDR1 is MNHNS and CDR2 SASEGT. Deletions cut 6 bases from V and 8 bases from J, with 17 bases between. This CDR3 has 14 amino acids. CDR3 sequence: CASRGEQGDYEQFF. The CDR3 coding sequence is TGTGCCAGCAGGGGGGAACAGGGTGATTATGAGCAGTTCTTC.

The chain uses TRBV7-6 and TRBJ2-5; 10 nucleotides align to TRBD2. Per germline, CDR1 SGHVS and CDR2 FNYEAQ. The V gene end was trimmed by 3 bases and the J gene end by 4 bases; junction bases not matched to a gene: 5. This CDR3 spans 15 amino acids. CDR3: CASSFASGSAETQYF. The CDR3 DNA is TGTGCCAGCAGCTTTGCTAGCGGGAGCGCAGAGACCCAGTACTTC.

The chain has TRBV25-1 and TRBJ1-4, with 7 bases fitting TRBD1. CDR1 is MGHDK, CDR2 SYGVNS, per germline. J gave up 1 base and V 1 base, and 6 bases lay outside the gene matches. The length of the CDR3 is 17 residues. DNA for the CDR3: TGTGCCAGCAGTGAATTCGAGGGGGCCAGAACTAATGAAAAACTGTTTTTT. Translating it yields CASSEFEGARTNEKLFF. The full variable domain, rest sourced from reference TRBV25-1 and TRBJ1-4, is EADIYQTPRYLVIGTGKKITLECSQTMGHDKMYWYQQDPGMELHLIHYSYGVNSTEKGDLSSESTVSRIRTEHFPLTLESARPSHTSQYLCASSEFEGARTNEKLFFGSGTQLSVL.

This chain connects TRBV28 to TRBJ2-7, with a tentative D call TRBD1 (6 bases). V lost 7 bases and J lost 4, with 17 bases in between. This CDR3 region has 14 residues. Germline V gene lookup returns CDR1 MDHEN and CDR2 SYDVKM. In nucleotides, the CDR3 is TGTGCCAGCAACAACGGGCAGGGGTCTTACGAGCAGTACTTC. Translation gives CASNNGQGSYEQYF. Full variable domain (outside the CDR3, taken from reference TRBV28 and TRBJ2-7): DVKVTQSSRYLVKRTGEKVFLECVQDMDHENMFWYRQDPGLGLRLIYFSYDVKMKEKGDIPEGYSVSREKKERFSLILESASTNQTSMYLCASNNGQGSYEQYFGPGTRLTVT.

The CDR3 sequence is CASSLQGYNEQFF. The CDR3, as DNA: TGCGCCAGCAGCTTGCAGGGTTACAATGAGCAGTTCTTC. This sequence joins TRBV5-1 and TRBJ2-1; D perhaps matches TRBD1 (5 bases). CDR1 is SGHRS and CDR2 is YFSETQ in the germline V gene. The CDR3 runs 13 residues. Between the trimmed V and J ends, which lost 1 base and 4 bases, there was a span of 6 bases.

V and J are TRBV7-9 and TRBJ1-5, with D tentatively TRBD1 (5 bases). With 4 bases removed from V and 9 bases from J, the gap between germline ends came to 10 bases. Germline V gene data show CDR1 as SEHNR and CDR2 as FQNEAQ (reference sequence). The CDR3 totals 12 residues. This chain's CDR3 is CASSSGTGPQHF. The CDR3 DNA sequence: TGTGCCAGCAGCTCAGGGACTGGGCCCCAGCATTTT. Looking up the rest from reference TRBV7-9 and TRBJ1-5 gives the full variable domain: DTGVSQNPRHKITKRGQNVTFRCDPISEHNRLYWYRQTLGQGPEFLTYFQNEAQLEKSRLLSDRFSAERPKGSFSTLEIQRTEQGDSAMYLCASSSGTGPQHFGDGTRLSIL.